This TCR beta chain is from a study of T cell repertoires in cytomegalovirus infection. Across the whole study: In public TCR beta signatures, there were indications of both CMV infection and matching HLA type.

Germline V gene lookup returns CDR1 SGHNT and CDR2 YYREEE (reference sequence). The V end lost 4 bases, the J end lost 2 bases, and 9 bases lay between the germline ends. This CDR3 has 13 residues. MiXCR was run by TCRdb on the reads, yielding one entry per CDR3 protein. The sample lists some 150,000 distinct CDR3 sequences, 6.5% seen once, with approximately 18% in the top ten. The rearrangement links TRBV5-4 to TRBJ2-5; no reliable D call. This receptor was identified in a human donor in good health (CMV status not recorded). Some clones in this sample may be carry-over from other donors' samples. The sample was PBMCs. The CDR3 sequence: CASSSQLQETQYF. The CDR3 DNA sequence: TGTGCCAGCAGCAGTCAGCTTCAAGAGACCCAGTACTTC. The whole variable domain, filled in from reference TRBV5-4 and TRBJ2-5, reads ETGVTQSPTHLIKTRGQQVTLRCSSQSGHNTVSWYQQALGQGPQFIFQYYREEENGRGNFPPRFSGLQFPNYSSELNVNALELDDSALYLCASSSQLQETQYFGPGTRLLVL.